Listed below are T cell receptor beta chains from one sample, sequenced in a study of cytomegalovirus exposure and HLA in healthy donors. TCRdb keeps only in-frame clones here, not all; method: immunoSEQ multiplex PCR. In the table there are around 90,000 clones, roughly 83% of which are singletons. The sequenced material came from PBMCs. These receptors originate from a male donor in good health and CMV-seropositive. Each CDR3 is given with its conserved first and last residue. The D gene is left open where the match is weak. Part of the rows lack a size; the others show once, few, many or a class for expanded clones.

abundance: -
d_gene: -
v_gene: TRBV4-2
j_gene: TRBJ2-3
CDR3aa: CASSKATEISTDTQYF
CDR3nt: TGTGCCAGCAGCAAAGCAACAGAGATTAGCACAGATACGCAGTATTTT

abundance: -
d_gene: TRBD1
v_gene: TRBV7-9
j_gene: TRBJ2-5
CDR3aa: CASSLAGTGRETQYF
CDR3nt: TGTGCCAGCAGCTTAGCAGGGACAGGGAGGGAGACCCAGTACTTC

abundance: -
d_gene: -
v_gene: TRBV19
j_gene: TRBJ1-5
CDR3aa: CASSIDRRTKSNQPQHF
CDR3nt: TGTGCCAGTAGTATAGATCGACGGACAAAGTCGAATCAGCCCCAGCATTTT

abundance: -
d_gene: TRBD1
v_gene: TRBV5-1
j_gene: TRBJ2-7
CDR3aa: CASSRQGSYEQYF
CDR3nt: TGCGCCAGCAGCCGACAGGGCTCCTACGAGCAGTACTTC

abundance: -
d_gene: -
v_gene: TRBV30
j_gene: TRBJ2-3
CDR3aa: CAWETVSTDTQYF
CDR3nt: TGTGCCTGGGAGACAGTTAGCACAGATACGCAGTATTTT

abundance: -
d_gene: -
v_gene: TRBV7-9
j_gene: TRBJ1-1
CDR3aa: CASQGDTEAFF
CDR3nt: TGTGCCAGTCAGGGTGACACTGAAGCTTTCTTT

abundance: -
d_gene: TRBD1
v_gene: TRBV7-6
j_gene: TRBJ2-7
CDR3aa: CASSVGTGSYEQYF
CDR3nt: TGTGCTAGCAGCGTCGGGACAGGTTCCTACGAGCAGTACTTC

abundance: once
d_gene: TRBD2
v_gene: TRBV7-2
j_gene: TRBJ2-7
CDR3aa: CASSSQTSGYEQYF
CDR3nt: TGTGCCAGCAGCTCACAGACTAGCGGCTACGAGCAGTACTTC

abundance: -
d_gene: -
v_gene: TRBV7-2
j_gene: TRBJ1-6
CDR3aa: CASSLAQAGQPFNSPLHF
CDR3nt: TGTGCCAGCAGCTTAGCGCAGGCTGGACAGCCATTTAATTCACCCCTCCACTTT

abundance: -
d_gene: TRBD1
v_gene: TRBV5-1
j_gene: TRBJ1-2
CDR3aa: CASSPGTVYGYTF
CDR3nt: TGCGCCAGCAGCCCGGGGACAGTCTATGGCTACACCTTC

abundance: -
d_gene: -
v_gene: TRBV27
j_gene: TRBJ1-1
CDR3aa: CASSLQGSTEAFF
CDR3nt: TGTGCCAGCAGTTTACAGGGGAGCACTGAAGCTTTCTTT

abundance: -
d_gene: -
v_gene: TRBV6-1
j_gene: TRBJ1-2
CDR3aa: CASSEGQVNYGYTF
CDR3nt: TGTGCCAGCAGTGAAGGTCAGGTGAACTATGGCTACACCTTC

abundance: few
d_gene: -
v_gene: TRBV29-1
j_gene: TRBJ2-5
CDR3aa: CSVGGRGIHGETQYF
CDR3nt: TGCAGCGTTGGGGGCAGGGGCATCCATGGAGAGACCCAGTACTTC

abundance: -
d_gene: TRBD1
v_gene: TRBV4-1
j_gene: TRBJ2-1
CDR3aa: CASSQLPTGALNEQFF
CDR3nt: TGCGCCAGCAGCCAACTACCGACAGGGGCTCTGAATGAGCAGTTCTTC

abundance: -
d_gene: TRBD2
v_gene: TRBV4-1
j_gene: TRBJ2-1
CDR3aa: CASSQVPSGAYNEQFF
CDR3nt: TGCGCCAGCAGCCAAGTCCCTAGCGGGGCTTACAATGAGCAGTTCTTC

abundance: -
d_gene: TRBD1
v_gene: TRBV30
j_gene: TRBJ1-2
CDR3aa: CAWSLGQVDGYTF
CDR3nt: TGTGCCTGGAGTCTGGGACAGGTTGATGGCTACACCTTC

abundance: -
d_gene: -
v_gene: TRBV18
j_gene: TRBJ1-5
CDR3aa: CASSPIREGQPQHF
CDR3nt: TGTGCCAGCTCACCAATCCGGGAAGGCCAGCCCCAGCATTTT

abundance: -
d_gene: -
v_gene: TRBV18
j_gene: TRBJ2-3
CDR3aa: CASSPPNTDTQYF
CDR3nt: TGTGCCAGCTCACCGCCTAACACAGATACGCAGTATTTT

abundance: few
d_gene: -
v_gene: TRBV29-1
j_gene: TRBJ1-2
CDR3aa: CSVEEGPGYTF
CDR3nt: TGCAGCGTTGAAGAGGGGCCTGGCTACACCTTC

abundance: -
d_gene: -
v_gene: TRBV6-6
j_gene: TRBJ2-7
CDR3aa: CASSKPGVTYEQYF
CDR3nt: TGTGCCAGCAGTAAGCCGGGAGTGACCTACGAGCAGTACTTC

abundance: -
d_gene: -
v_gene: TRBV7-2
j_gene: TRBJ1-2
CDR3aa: CASSQVGGYGGYTF
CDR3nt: TGTGCCAGCAGCCAGGTGGGGGGTTATGGGGGCTACACCTTC

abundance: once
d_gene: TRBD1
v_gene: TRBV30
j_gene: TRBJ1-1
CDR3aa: CAWSRQGRTEAFF
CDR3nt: TGTGCCTGGAGCCGACAGGGAAGAACTGAAGCTTTCTTT

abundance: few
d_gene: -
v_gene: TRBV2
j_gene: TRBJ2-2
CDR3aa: CASTQVSNTGELFF
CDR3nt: TGTGCCAGTACACAGGTCTCGAACACCGGGGAGCTGTTTTTT

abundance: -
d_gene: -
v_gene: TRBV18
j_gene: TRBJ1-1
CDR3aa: CASSPQKTGNTEAFF
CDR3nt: TGTGCCAGCTCACCACAAAAGACGGGGAACACTGAAGCTTTCTTT

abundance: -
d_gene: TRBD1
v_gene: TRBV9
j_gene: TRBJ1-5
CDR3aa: CASSVGQGNQWPQHF
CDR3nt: TGTGCCAGCAGCGTAGGACAGGGAAACCAATGGCCCCAGCATTTT

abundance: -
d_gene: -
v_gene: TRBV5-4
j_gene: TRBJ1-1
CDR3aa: CASSSEGVDEAFF
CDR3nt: TGTGCCAGCAGCTCGGAGGGAGTGGATGAAGCTTTCTTT

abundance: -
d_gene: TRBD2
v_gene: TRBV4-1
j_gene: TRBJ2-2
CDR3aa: CASSQEATSGGAGELFF
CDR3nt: TGCGCCAGCAGCCAAGAGGCCACTAGCGGGGGCGCCGGGGAGCTGTTTTTT

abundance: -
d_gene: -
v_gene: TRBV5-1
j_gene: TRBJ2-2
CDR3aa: CASSLESPMRGELFF
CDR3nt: TGCGCCAGCAGCTTGGAAAGTCCTATGCGCGGGGAGCTGTTTTTT

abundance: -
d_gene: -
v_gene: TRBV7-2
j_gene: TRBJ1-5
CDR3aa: CASSLGGRQPQHF
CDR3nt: TGTGCCAGCAGCTTAGGGGGCAGGCAGCCCCAGCATTTT

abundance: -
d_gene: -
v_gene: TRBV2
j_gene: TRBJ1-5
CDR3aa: CASSDLSTGQPQHF
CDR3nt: TGTGCCAGCAGTGACCTGTCAACGGGTCAGCCCCAGCATTTT

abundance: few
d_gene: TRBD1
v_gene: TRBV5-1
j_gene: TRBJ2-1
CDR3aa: CASSLGQGSVYNEQFF
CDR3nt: TGCGCCAGCAGCTTGGGACAGGGATCGGTTTACAATGAGCAGTTCTTC

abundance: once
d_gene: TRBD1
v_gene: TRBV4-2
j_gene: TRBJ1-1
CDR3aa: CASSQDQTGVGANTEAFF
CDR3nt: TGTGCCAGCAGCCAAGATCAGACAGGGGTTGGGGCGAACACTGAAGCTTTCTTT

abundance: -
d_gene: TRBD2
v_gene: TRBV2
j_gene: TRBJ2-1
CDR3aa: CASSNSAAGGYNEQFF
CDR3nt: TGTGCCAGCAGTAACTCCGCAGCGGGGGGCTACAATGAGCAGTTCTTC

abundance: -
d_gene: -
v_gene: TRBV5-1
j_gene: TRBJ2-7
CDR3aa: CASSPGTHYEQYF
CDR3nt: TGCGCCAGCAGCCCCGGGACACACTACGAGCAGTACTTC